A selection of T cell receptor beta chains follows, all from one sample in a study of shared clonotypes between healthy human individuals. The protocol was immunoSEQ multiplex PCR, while the TCRdb copy is restricted to in-frame clones and leaves out a portion. The data hold about 2 million clones, with 85% to 95% observed a single time. The sequenced sample was naive CD4+ T cells sorted from blood. The receptors derive from a man aged 18 to 30 in good health. Both conserved end residues are part of each CDR3. D genes are given only for firm matches. Clone size appears in some rows only: once, few, many, or a class for an expanded clone.

clone size | J gene | D gene | V gene | CDR3 DNA | CDR3 protein
NA | TRBJ1-1 | NA | TRBV27 | TGTGCCAGCAGTTCCTGGACAGTGAGGAACACTGAAGCTTTCTTT | CASSSWTVRNTEAFF
NA | TRBJ2-7 | NA | TRBV11-2 | TGTGCCAGCAGCTTAGTGGCGGGCATCGTCTACGAGCAGTACTTC | CASSLVAGIVYEQYF
once | TRBJ1-5 | NA | TRBV10-3 | TGTGCCCTAAAATTAGCGTGGGACGATAGCAATCAGCCCCAGCATTTT | CALKLAWDDSNQPQHF
NA | TRBJ1-6 | NA | TRBV18 | TGTGCCAGCTCACCACGGGACACAGAATTACCCCTCCACTTT | CASSPRDTELPLHF
NA | TRBJ2-1 | NA | TRBV6-5 | TGTGCCAGCAGTTACATAGCGGCGCCCGTCAATGAGCAGTTCTTC | CASSYIAAPVNEQFF
NA | TRBJ2-7 | NA | TRBV6-1 | TGTGCCACCCCCGGTCCTTCCTACGAGCAGTACTTC | CATPGPSYEQYF
NA | TRBJ1-6 | NA | TRBV7-9 | TGTGCCAGCAGACTACAGGGCGGCAGTAATTCACCCCTCCACTTT | CASRLQGGSNSPLHF
NA | TRBJ2-3 | TRBD2 | TRBV6-6 | TGTGCCAGCAACTGGGTTAGCGGGGACACAGATACGCAGTATTTT | CASNWVSGDTDTQYF
NA | TRBJ2-1 | NA | TRBV7-2 | TGTGCCAGCAGCCCAGATACAGAGTACAATGAGCAGTTCTTC | CASSPDTEYNEQFF
NA | TRBJ1-1 | NA | TRBV7-6 | TGTGCCAGCAGTCTACAAGAGAACACTGAAGCTTTCTTT | CASSLQENTEAFF
NA | TRBJ2-5 | NA | TRBV4-3 | TGCGCCAGCAGCCAAGATCGGAGCTTTGCGGAGACCCAGTACTTC | CASSQDRSFAETQYF
NA | TRBJ2-3 | TRBD2 | TRBV5-4 | TGTGCCAGCAGCAGCGGGGGACTAGCGGGCTCTAGCACAGATACGCAGTATTTT | CASSSGGLAGSSTDTQYF
NA | TRBJ1-2 | TRBD1 | TRBV6-1 | TGTGCCAGCAGACAGGGGGCCGGCTATGGCTACACCTTC | CASRQGAGYGYTF
NA | TRBJ2-3 | TRBD1 | TRBV5-4 | TGTGCCAGCAGCCTCGGACAGGGCAGCACAGATACGCAGTATTTT | CASSLGQGSTDTQYF
NA | TRBJ2-2 | NA | TRBV7-8 | TGTGCCAGCAGCTTGTCCCCTCCGGGCACCGGGGAGCTGTTTTTT | CASSLSPPGTGELFF
NA | TRBJ2-5 | TRBD2 | TRBV7-2 | TGTGCCAGCAGCTTAGGTTCGACTAGCAGGCGGAAGACCCAGTACTTC | CASSLGSTSRRKTQYF
NA | TRBJ1-5 | NA | TRBV2 | TGTGCCAGCAGTGTTCTATGGGATCAGCCCCAGCATTTT | CASSVLWDQPQHF
NA | TRBJ2-1 | NA | TRBV12-5 | TGTGCTAGTGGTGCCGGTTCACGACGGACTGAGGGTGAGCAGTTCTTC | CASGAGSRRTEGEQFF
NA | TRBJ2-3 | NA | TRBV4-3 | TGCGCCAGCAGCCAAGGAGGGTCTAGCACAGATACGCAGTATTTT | CASSQGGSSTDTQYF
once | TRBJ2-5 | TRBD1 | TRBV30 | TGTGCCTGGAGTTCGACAGGGCCGGAGACCCAGTACTTC | CAWSSTGPETQYF
NA | TRBJ2-5 | TRBD2 | TRBV6-5 | TGTGCCAGCAGGACTAGCGGGGGGCGGGAGACCCAGTACTTC | CASRTSGGRETQYF
NA | TRBJ2-7 | TRBD2 | TRBV7-2 | TGTGCCAGCAGCAATAGCGGGGGGCCCTACGAGCAGTACTTC | CASSNSGGPYEQYF
NA | TRBJ1-1 | NA | TRBV6-5 | TGTGCCAGCAGTTACTCCCCCCCGACAGCCCGAACTGAAGCTTTCTTT | CASSYSPPTARTEAFF
NA | TRBJ1-1 | TRBD1 | TRBV9 | TGTGCCAGCAGCGTCCGGGACAGCGACGTATGGCTAAAGAACACTGAAGCTTTCTTT | CASSVRDSDVWLKNTEAFF
NA | TRBJ2-3 | TRBD2 | TRBV13 | TGTGCCAGCGGGACTAGTACAGATACGCAGTATTTT | CASGTSTDTQYF
NA | TRBJ2-3 | NA | TRBV7-2 | TGTGCCAGCAGCTTGGCGGGGAGATTCACAGATACGCAGTATTTT | CASSLAGRFTDTQYF
NA | TRBJ1-5 | NA | TRBV2 | TGTGCCAGCAGTGAGTGGAGCAATCAGCCCCAGCATTTT | CASSEWSNQPQHF
NA | TRBJ2-1 | TRBD2 | TRBV7-2 | TGTGCCAGCAGCACGCAGACTAGCGGGAGTGGAGAGCAGTTCTTC | CASSTQTSGSGEQFF
NA | TRBJ1-2 | TRBD1 | TRBV27 | TGTGCCAGCAGTTTAGGGACAGGGTCTGGCTACACCTTC | CASSLGTGSGYTF
once | TRBJ1-3 | NA | TRBV5-1 | TGCGCCAGCAGCTTCGGGGCGCAATCCTCTGGAAACACCATATATTTT | CASSFGAQSSGNTIYF
once | TRBJ1-3 | NA | TRBV10-1 | TGCGCCAGCAGTCCGGGTCAATCTGGAAACACCATATATTTT | CASSPGQSGNTIYF
NA | TRBJ2-7 | NA | TRBV6-6 | TGTGCCAGCAGTTTGACAGGGACTTCCTACGAGCAGTACTTC | CASSLTGTSYEQYF